This T cell receptor (beta chain) was sequenced during a study of T cell repertoires in cytomegalovirus infection. Study-wide results and limits: In two of eight donors, the top clonotype was HLA-C-restricted CMV-specific.

Remarks on this clonotype: Its antigen is as yet unknown.

Germline loops: CDR1 SEHNR, CDR2 FQNEAQ (reference sequence). Deletions cut 1 base from V and 8 bases from J, with 11 bases between. The CDR3 totals 13 residues. TCRdb analysed the reads with MiXCR anew, one entry per CDR3 protein. The repertoire holds 140,000 to 150,000 distinct CDR3 sequences, around 32% seen once, with roughly half in the top ten. This sequence joins TRBV7-9 and TRBJ1-2; no reliable D call. The TCR originated in a human donor in good health (CMV status not recorded). Some clones in this sample may be carry-over from other donors' samples. The sequenced sample was CD8+ T cells from cultured PBMCs, obtained from culture after CMV antigen stimulation. The CDR3 nucleotides are TGTGCCAGCAGCTTAGGTGCAGCCGAGGGCTACACCTTC. It translates to CASSLGAAEGYTF.